These 21 T cell receptor beta chains were all obtained from the same sample, sequenced in a study of cytomegalovirus exposure and HLA in healthy donors. Researchers ran the PCR with 60 Vbeta and 13 Jbeta primers. The data were produced by immunoSEQ multiplex PCR, yet TCRdb's version contains in-frame clones alone and is incomplete. The sample consists of about 160,000 clones, less than 85% of them appearing once. Sequenced input: PBMCs. The receptors here all came from a man aged 60-69 years in good health and CMV-seronegative.

The CDR3: CASSVIPGQGTDTQYF. The CDR3 nucleotides read TGTGCCAGCAGCGTGATTCCGGGACAGGGAACAGATACGCAGTATTTT. The V and J genes are TRBV9 and TRBJ2-3; 9 positions match TRBD1. With 2 bases clipped from V and 3 bases from J, the junction kept 7 bases outside the gene matches. The CDR3 runs 16 residues. Looked up from germline, CDR1 is SGDLS and CDR2 is YYNGEE. Combining the CDR3 with reference TRBV9 and TRBJ2-3 gives the whole variable domain DSGVTQTPKHLITATGQRVTLRCSPRSGDLSVYWYQQSLDQGLQFLIQYYNGEERAKGNILERFSAQQFPDLHSELNLSSLELGDSALYFCASSVIPGQGTDTQYFGPGTRLTVL.

The chain is built from TRBV19 and TRBJ1-2; TRBD1 might be the D (5 bases). Germline values: CDR1 LNHDA, CDR2 SQIVND (reference sequence). This CDR3 spans 12 amino acids. Trimming pared 2 bases from V and 10 bases from J, leaving 11 bases between. The CDR3 DNA follows: TGTGCCAGTAGTATAAACAGGCAACTCTACACCTTC. Its protein product is CASSINRQLYTF. Full variable domain (rest looked up from reference TRBV19 and TRBJ1-2): DGGITQSPKYLFRKEGQNVTLSCEQNLNHDAMYWYRQDPGQGLRLIYYSQIVNDFQKGDIAEGYSVSREKKESFPLTVTSAQKNPTAFYLCASSINRQLYTFGSGTRLTVV.

This chain links TRBV4-3 with TRBJ1-1, with D possibly matching TRBD1 (5 bases). Germline V gene sequence: CDR1 LGHNA, CDR2 YSLEER. This CDR3 comprises 14 residues. V was shortened by 3 bases and J by 2 bases, with 10 bases between the two germline ends. CDR3 region: CASSQEDRNTEAFF. CDR3 coding DNA: TGCGCCAGCAGCCAGGAAGACAGAAACACTGAAGCTTTCTTT.

The chain has TRBV30 and TRBJ1-6, with D unresolved. There are 14 residues in the CDR3. Germline lookup yields CDR1 GTSNPN and CDR2 SVGIG (reference sequence). V lost 5 bases and J lost 1, with 9 bases in between. The chain's CDR3 is CAWGDISYNSPLHF. CDR3 coding DNA: TGTGCCTGGGGTGATATTTCCTATAATTCACCCCTCCACTTT.

This chain links TRBV5-1 with TRBJ2-5, with D maybe TRBD1 (5 bases). Germline V lookup: CDR1 SGHRS, CDR2 YFSETQ. The CDR3 spans 13 residues. Trimming pared 4 bases from V and 3 bases from J, leaving 10 bases between. CDR3 region: CASSADRKETQYF. CDR3 DNA sequence: TGCGCCAGCAGCGCCGACAGAAAAGAGACCCAGTACTTC.

The chain combines TRBV27 with TRBJ2-7; 9 bases line up with TRBD2. This CDR3 spans 16 amino acids. Trimming took 0 bases from V and 0 from J; bases not matched to a gene: 3. Germline V gives CDR1 MNHEY, CDR2 SMNVEV (reference sequence). The CDR3 region is CASSLSSGRFSYEQYF. The DNA for the CDR3 is TGTGCCAGCAGTTTATCGAGCGGGAGGTTCTCCTACGAGCAGTACTTC.

The CDR3 loop is CASSLPSGNTDTQYF. CDR3 nucleotides: TGTGCCAGCAGCCTACCTAGCGGGAACACAGATACGCAGTATTTT. The rearrangement joins TRBV5-4 to TRBJ2-3; 9 bases map to TRBD2. The CDR3 contains 15 residues. The germline gives CDR1 SGHNT, CDR2 YYREEE (reference sequence). The junction had 5 bases not matched to a gene; V was cut back by 4 bases and J by 2 bases.

J is TRBJ2-7 and V is TRBV6-1; 10 bases fit TRBD1. The V and J ends lost 2 bases and 5 bases, in that order; junction bases with no gene match: 9. The CDR3 totals 16 residues. The germline V gene has CDR1 MNHNS and CDR2 SASEGT. CDR3 region: CASSESMGQGSDEQYF. The CDR3 DNA sequence: TGTGCCAGCAGTGAATCTATGGGACAGGGGAGCGACGAGCAGTACTTC.

The genes are TRBV5-8 and TRBJ2-7, with 12 bases lining up with TRBD2. Germline CDR1 is SGHTS and CDR2 is YDEGEE. This CDR3 has 15 residues. Trimming at V came to 3 bases and at J to 4 bases, leaving 5 bases not matched to a gene. In DNA, the CDR3 is TGTGCCAGCAGCTCCCGACTAGCGGGAGCGTACGAGCAGTACTTC. It specifies CASSSRLAGAYEQYF.

This clone was seen only once. The genes are TRBV20-1 and TRBJ1-2; the D is unclear. The V end was cut by 6 bases, the J end by 3 bases, with 8 bases between. This CDR3 comprises 11 residues. Germline CDR1 reads DFQATT; CDR2 reads SNEGSKA (reference sequence). CDR3 protein: CSARRDYGYTF. CDR3 coding DNA: TGCAGTGCAAGGAGGGACTATGGCTACACCTTC.

The sample holds a few counts of this clone. The chain employs TRBV5-6 and TRBJ1-2; D is possibly TRBD1 (6 bases). The CDR3 is 14 residues long. CDR1 and CDR2 from the germline V gene are SGHDT and YYEEEE. The V gene lost 5 bases and the J gene lost 3 bases, with 14 bases spanning the gap. The CDR3 loop reads CASRHLTGDYGYTF. DNA of the CDR3: TGTGCCAGCAGACACCTGACAGGAGACTATGGCTACACCTTC.

The genes are TRBV6-4 and TRBJ2-1, with D perhaps TRBD2 (7 bases). The CDR3 has 13 residues. V shed 4 bases and J shed 9 bases, with 13 bases lying between them. The germline V gene encodes CDR1 MRHNA and CDR2 SNTAGT. CDR3 loop: CASSAWEGGEQFF. The CDR3 DNA reads as TGTGCCAGCAGTGCGTGGGAGGGGGGTGAGCAGTTCTTC.

The V call is TRBV27, the J call TRBJ2-5; 14 positions agree with TRBD2. The junction had 16 bases not matched to a gene; V was cut back by 4 bases and J by 9 bases. CDR3 length: 18 amino acids. The germline V gene encodes CDR1 MNHEY and CDR2 SMNVEV (reference sequence). The CDR3 region is CASSSLGTSGGPLMAQYF. The CDR3 DNA follows: TGTGCCAGCAGTTCTCTAGGGACTAGCGGGGGCCCACTGATGGCCCAGTACTTC.

The chain combines TRBV5-1 with TRBJ2-5; TRBD1 matches at 11 bases. V trimming: 3 bases; J trimming: 5 bases; junction bases outside the gene matches: 3. The CDR3 has 14 residues. In germline, CDR1 is SGHRS, CDR2 YFSETQ. The CDR3 loop reads CASSWGQGGETQYF. CDR3 nucleotides: TGCGCCAGCAGCTGGGGACAGGGGGGCGAGACCCAGTACTTC.

The table lists this clone with a few counts. The chain is built from TRBV5-5 and TRBJ2-7; 8 bases line up with TRBD2. The CDR3 spans 16 residues. J was trimmed by 5 bases and V by 3 bases; bases with no gene match: 13. The V gene's germline CDR1 is SGHKS and CDR2 YYEKEE (reference sequence). The chain's CDR3 is CASSSRQAGVSHEQYF. The CDR3, as DNA: TGTGCCAGCAGCTCACGACAAGCGGGAGTATCCCACGAGCAGTACTTC.

The chain couples TRBV6-6 to TRBJ1-5, with D tentatively TRBD1 (5 bases). Germline V lookup: CDR1 MNHNY, CDR2 SVGAGI (reference sequence). Trimming shortened V by 0 bases and J by 7 bases, and 10 bases separated the two germline ends. The CDR3 consists of 14 residues. The CDR3 DNA is TGTGCCAGCAGTTACTCGGGGGAGGGCCAGCCCCAGCATTTT. Translation: CASSYSGEGQPQHF.

The chain combines TRBV5-1 with TRBJ2-3, with 14 bases lining up with TRBD2. The length of the CDR3 is 17 residues. CDR1 SGHRS and CDR2 YFSETQ come from the germline V gene. V trimming: 0 bases; J trimming: 2 bases; junction bases outside the gene matches: 2. Here the CDR3 DNA reads TGCGCCAGCAGCTTGGGGACTAGCGGGGGGACCACAGATACGCAGTATTTT. This codes for CASSLGTSGGTTDTQYF.

The genes are TRBV9 and TRBJ1-4; perhaps TRBD1 as D (5 bases). Germline V gene lookup returns CDR1 SGDLS and CDR2 YYNGEE. The length of the CDR3 is 15 residues. Trimming removed 5 bases from V and 7 bases from J, with 18 bases in between. The DNA of the CDR3 is TGTGCCAGCAGTACAGGAACCGACACCCGTGAAAAACTGTTTTTT. Its protein is CASSTGTDTREKLFF.

V gene TRBV27 combines with J gene TRBJ2-3; the D gene is possibly TRBD2 (7 bases). V was cut by 2 bases and J by 3 bases, with 15 bases left in between. The CDR3 runs to 16 residues. Germline assignment: CDR1 MNHEY and CDR2 SMNVEV (reference sequence). DNA for the CDR3: TGTGCCAGCAGTTTAGGAGGGGGAGGGCCTACAGATACGCAGTATTTT. Its translation is CASSLGGGGPTDTQYF.

The chain joins TRBV15 to TRBJ2-1; D is ambiguous. CDR3 length: 18 residues. Trimming pared 0 bases from V and 2 bases from J, leaving 17 bases between. Looked up from germline, CDR1 is LNHNV and CDR2 is YYDKDF (reference sequence). The CDR3 sequence: CATSRDPPNWSTYNEQFF. CDR3 coding DNA: TGTGCCACCAGCAGAGATCCCCCCAATTGGAGTACCTACAATGAGCAGTTCTTC.

This clone was counted once. The CDR3 nucleotides are TGTGCCAGCAGCTGGGACAGGGGACCTCAGCCCCAGCATTTT. Translating it yields CASSWDRGPQPQHF. V and J are TRBV5-5 and TRBJ1-5; TRBD1 aligns across 10 bases. Trimming removed 3 bases from V and 6 bases from J; junction bases left unmatched: 3. This CDR3 is 14 amino acids long. The V gene's germline CDR1 is SGHKS and CDR2 YYEKEE (reference sequence). Using reference TRBV5-5 and TRBJ1-5 for the parts outside the CDR3, the full variable domain is DAGVTQSPTHLIKTRGQQVTLRCSPISGHKSVSWYQQVLGQGPQFIFQYYEKEERGRGNFPDRFSARQFPNYSSELNVNALLLGDSALYLCASSWDRGPQPQHFGDGTRLSIL.